The following is a T cell receptor (beta chain) sequence with its context. Its antigen is undetermined. This sample is drawn from a study of blood T cells in healthy people across ages. Study-wide points: Among T cells, TCR beta diversity per million cells dropped roughly linearly as age rose.

Total RNA was extracted at no less than 6 micrograms per sample. The CDR3 has 15 amino acids. Germline V CDR1 and CDR2: SGHDT, YYEEEE. The trim removed 4 bases at V and 0 bases at J, leaving 5 bases unmatched. Primed by a sample-barcoded 5' primer and a J-beta primer mix, a second PCR proceeded for about 6 to 12 cycles. Researchers report that a template-switch adaptor with 12 random nucleotides tagged each cDNA molecule. Every sample produced at least 2.5 million CDR3-containing paired-end reads. TCRdb ran MiXCR on the 5' RACE reads and lists one entry per CDR3 protein. The sample has under 1,000,000 distinct CDR3 sequences, about 46% seen once; the top ten hold 15% to 20%.

The receptor's source is a man older than 75 in good health. The J gene is TRBJ1-2, the V gene TRBV5-6; 8 bases are a match to TRBD1. Sequencing was carried out using blood. The CDR3 here is CASSGQGSANYGYTF. The CDR3, as DNA: TGTGCCAGCAGCGGACAGGGATCAGCTAACTATGGCTACACCTTC.